The next 12 T cell receptor beta chains were all read from a single sample in a study of memory B cells and T cells in multiple sclerosis. The method was immunoSEQ multiplex PCR; TCRdb's version includes in-frame clones alone and lacks a portion of them. The table has approximately 32,000 clones, roughly 88% seen once; the top ten hold less than 3%. After stimulus-free culture, autoproliferating CFSE-dim and non-proliferating CFSE-high T cells were sequenced separately. Replicate wells were pooled after approximately seven days of stimulus-free culture of roughly 5x10^7 CFSE-labeled PBMCs. These receptors have no known antigen. Specimen: PBMCs from blood kept in culture. The receptors come from a human donor with multiple sclerosis.

This clone was seen a few times. The gene calls are TRBV19 and TRBJ2-3, with 9 bases that match TRBD2. Germline V lookup: CDR1 LNHDA, CDR2 SQIVND (reference sequence). The length of the CDR3 is 15 residues. V lost 5 bases and J lost 6; bases outside the gene matches: 9. CDR3 residues: CASSLLSGGTDTQYF. CDR3 DNA: TGTGCCAGTAGTCTCCTGAGCGGGGGGACCGATACGCAGTATTTT. The full variable domain, its missing parts supplied by reference TRBV19 and TRBJ2-3, is DGGITQSPKYLFRKEGQNVTLSCEQNLNHDAMYWYRQDPGQGLRLIYYSQIVNDFQKGDIAEGYSVSREKKESFPLTVTSAQKNPTAFYLCASSLLSGGTDTQYFGPGTRLTVL.

The chain carries TRBV5-1 and TRBJ1-5; 7 nucleotides match TRBD1. Germline V gene sequence: CDR1 SGHRS, CDR2 YFSETQ. This CDR3 contains 14 residues. V shed 0 bases and J 5 bases; nucleotides not matched to a gene: 2. The CDR3 coding sequence is TGCGCCAGCAGCTTGGGGGGACAGTATCAGCCCCAGCATTTT. This gives the protein CASSLGGQYQPQHF.

J is TRBJ1-4 and V is TRBV6-1; D is uncertain. Germline V gene lookup returns CDR1 MNHNS and CDR2 SASEGT. The CDR3 has 15 residues. V was trimmed by 0 bases and J by 4 bases, leaving 9 bases between them. The CDR3 here is CASSEAGSFNEKLFF. CDR3 nucleotide sequence: TGTGCCAGCAGTGAAGCAGGGTCCTTTAATGAAAAACTGTTTTTT.

This chain uses TRBV4-1 with TRBJ2-1; no clear D. Trimming took off 3 bases at V and 5 bases at J, with 20 bases between the two ends. The CDR3 sequence is 17 residues long. CDR1 is MGHRA, CDR2 YSYEKL, per germline. The CDR3 reads CASSQSYPRSWNNEQFF. The CDR3 region has the DNA TGCGCCAGCAGCCAGTCCTACCCTAGGTCGTGGAACAATGAGCAGTTCTTC.

In this sample, this clone turned up once. The same CDR3 can be traced to other DNA sequences in this sample. V is TRBV6-1 and J is TRBJ2-6; tentatively, D is TRBD2 (7 bases). Germline V CDR1 and CDR2: MNHNS, SASEGT. V lost 1 base and J 0 bases, leaving 13 bases between the germline ends. The CDR3 extends over 18 amino acids. The CDR3 DNA reads TGTGCCAGCAGTGAAGGGGGGGGGCGTATCTCTGGGGCCAACGTCCTGACTTTC. Amino acid sequence: CASSEGGGRISGANVLTF.

The rearrangement uses TRBV5-1 and TRBJ2-7, with D hard to call. From germline, CDR1 is SGHRS and CDR2 YFSETQ. The CDR3 runs 14 residues. The ends were cut back, 0 bases at V and 0 bases at J, with 7 bases in the middle. The CDR3 here is CASSLEAGSYEQYF. The CDR3 DNA follows: TGCGCCAGCAGCTTGGAGGCAGGCTCCTACGAGCAGTACTTC.

The chain joins TRBV4-2 to TRBJ1-4, with 10 bases matching TRBD1. The trim removed 4 bases at V and 8 bases at J, leaving 4 bases unmatched. From germline, CDR1 is LGHNA and CDR2 YNFKEQ. This CDR3 comprises 14 residues. CDR3 in DNA: TGTGCCAGCAGCCTCGGGACAGGGGCCGAAAAACTGTTTTTT. It yields the protein CASSLGTGAEKLFF.

The chain links TRBV5-1 to TRBJ1-6, with D unclear. From germline, CDR1 is SGHRS and CDR2 YFSETQ. The CDR3 consists of 14 residues. Trimming cost V 0 bases and J 8 bases, with 9 bases left between them. This CDR3 reads CASSLEGLDSPLHF. The CDR3 DNA reads TGCGCCAGCAGCTTGGAAGGGTTGGATTCACCCCTCCACTTT.

This clone was seen only once. The CDR3 DNA reads as TGTGCCAGCAGTTTATCCCGGATAGTAGACTACGAGCAGTACTTC. Protein product: CASSLSRIVDYEQYF. The chain links TRBV28 to TRBJ2-7; no firm D call. V dropped 1 base and J dropped 3 bases, with 13 bases sitting between them. The CDR3 runs to 15 residues. In germline, CDR1 is MDHEN, CDR2 SYDVKM.

This chain connects TRBV7-9 to TRBJ2-7; 7 bases agree with TRBD2. Germline CDR1 SEHNR, CDR2 FQNEAQ (reference sequence). CDR3 size: 15 residues. V lost 5 bases and J lost 2; bases outside the gene matches: 9. The CDR3 loop reads CASSPPSSGTYEQYF. Written as DNA, the CDR3 is TGTGCCAGCAGCCCACCCTCTAGCGGTACCTACGAGCAGTACTTC.

V usage is TRBV28 and J usage is TRBJ2-7, with 7 bases fitting TRBD1. The CDR3 is 13 residues long. V was clipped by 6 bases and J by 5 bases; unmatched bases: 7. In germline, CDR1 is MDHEN, CDR2 SYDVKM. The CDR3 DNA sequence: TGTGCCAGCAGCAACAGGGGTTGGGACGAGCAGTACTTC. It codes for CASSNRGWDEQYF.

The chain links TRBV9 to TRBJ2-1; 8 bases map to TRBD1. Unmatched junction bases numbered 7, after V lost 4 bases and J lost 1 base. The length of the CDR3 is 16 residues. CDR1 is SGDLS and CDR2 is YYNGEE in the germline V gene. CDR3 sequence reads: CASSPRDRRSYNEQFF. For the CDR3, the DNA is TGTGCCAGCAGCCCTCGGGACAGGAGGTCCTACAATGAGCAGTTCTTC.